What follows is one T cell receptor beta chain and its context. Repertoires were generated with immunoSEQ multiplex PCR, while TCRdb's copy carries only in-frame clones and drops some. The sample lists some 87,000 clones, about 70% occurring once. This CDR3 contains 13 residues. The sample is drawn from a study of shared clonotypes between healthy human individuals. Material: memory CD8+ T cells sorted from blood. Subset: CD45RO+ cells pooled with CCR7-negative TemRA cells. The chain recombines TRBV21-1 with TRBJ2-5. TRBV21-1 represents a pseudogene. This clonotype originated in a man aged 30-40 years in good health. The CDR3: CASTLEGPETQYF. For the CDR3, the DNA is TGTGCCAGCACCCTCGAGGGGCCAGAGACCCAGTACTTC.